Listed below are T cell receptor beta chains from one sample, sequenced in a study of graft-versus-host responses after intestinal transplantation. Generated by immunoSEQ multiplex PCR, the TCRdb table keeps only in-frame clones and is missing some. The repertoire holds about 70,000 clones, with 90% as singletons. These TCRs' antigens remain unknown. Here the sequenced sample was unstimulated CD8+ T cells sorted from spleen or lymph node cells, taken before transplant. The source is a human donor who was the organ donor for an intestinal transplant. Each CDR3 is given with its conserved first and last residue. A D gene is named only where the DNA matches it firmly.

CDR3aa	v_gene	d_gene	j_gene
CASSERQGIPYTEAFF	TRBV7-9	NA	TRBJ1-1
CATSRRRGGAGGPDEQFF	TRBV15	TRBD2	TRBJ2-1
CASSDGDNSPLHF	TRBV6-4	NA	TRBJ1-6
CASTEGQSVWEKLFF	TRBV2	TRBD1	TRBJ1-4
CASSASGTGAPLHF	TRBV6-5	NA	TRBJ1-6
CASRPGTSGGLYQETQYF	TRBV5-1	TRBD2	TRBJ2-5
CASFDGGSSTDTQYF	TRBV5-1	NA	TRBJ2-3
CASSERDIRGYTF	TRBV7-9	NA	TRBJ1-2
CASTTSDRGYGANVLTF	TRBV13	TRBD1	TRBJ2-6
CASSQASGGATDTQYF	TRBV6-4	TRBD2	TRBJ2-3
CASSPLGLAGAETQYF	TRBV4-1	TRBD2	TRBJ2-5
CASSLGTGNTYTPHNEQFF	TRBV5-1	TRBD1	TRBJ2-1
CASSETRINVLTF	TRBV25-1	NA	TRBJ2-6
CASSPTPGVGLNSPLHF	TRBV19	NA	TRBJ1-6
CSFSGATGELFF	TRBV29-1	TRBD2	TRBJ2-2
CASSLSGQGDGYTF	TRBV7-3	TRBD1	TRBJ1-2
CATSRDKGQGTEAFF	TRBV15	TRBD1	TRBJ1-1
CASSPAGWTGELFF	TRBV6-6	NA	TRBJ2-2
CASSPGQGNTEAFF	TRBV5-4	TRBD1	TRBJ1-1
CASSQVRRTDSPLHF	TRBV4-3	NA	TRBJ1-6
CASSPGTGGTFYGYTF	TRBV27	TRBD1	TRBJ1-2
CASSGVAGNTIYF	TRBV2	NA	TRBJ1-3
CASSRTGTRRDQETQYF	TRBV14	TRBD2	TRBJ2-5
CASSVVGGMNTEAFF	TRBV9	NA	TRBJ1-1
CASSYSGESYGYTF	TRBV6-5	NA	TRBJ1-2
CASRKLDRRIALVAGELFF	TRBV5-6	NA	TRBJ2-2
CASSRFQGLHQPQHF	TRBV23-1	NA	TRBJ1-5
CASSFGPGTSYNSPLHF	TRBV7-8	NA	TRBJ1-6
CASSLSLTVVGNEQFF	TRBV5-1	NA	TRBJ2-1
CASSDSRQGTDTQYF	TRBV2	NA	TRBJ2-3
CASSFRWGQVVEDEKLFF	TRBV5-4	TRBD1	TRBJ1-4
CASSVRFTEAFF	TRBV5-4	NA	TRBJ1-1
CASSLISGGRSYNEQFF	TRBV5-6	TRBD2	TRBJ2-1
CASSLIHRGETGELFF	TRBV7-6	TRBD1	TRBJ2-2
CASSKGAGVGYEQFF	TRBV5-1	TRBD2	TRBJ2-1
CASSVAASGLETQYF	TRBV9	NA	TRBJ2-5
CASSPSQGFQGYTF	TRBV7-6	NA	TRBJ1-2
CASSLRVNYGYTF	TRBV6-5	NA	TRBJ1-2
CASSIPSTAGLTGELFF	TRBV19	NA	TRBJ2-2
CASRIEFSNQPQHF	TRBV28	NA	TRBJ1-5
CASSYSLRELNTEAFF	TRBV6-5	NA	TRBJ1-1